The sequence of this TCR beta chain was determined in a study of cytomegalovirus exposure and HLA in healthy donors. Study-level information: Among the roughly 380 donors who were genotyped, 70% to 90% fell in the genetic ancestry cluster that is associated with self-reported Caucasian donors.

Points from the study as a whole: Some TCR beta chains (roughly 150 of them) were listed as cytomegalovirus-associated.

PCR employed 60 Vbeta and 13 Jbeta primers. TCRdb's copy holds only in-frame clones and misses some; the assay was immunoSEQ multiplex PCR. This repertoire shows some 150,000 clones, 55% to 70% found once; its top ten account for about 7.1%. CDR3 length: 15 residues. Trimming cost V 2 bases and J 3 bases, with 12 bases left between them. Germline CDR1 is MNHNY and CDR2 is SVGAGI (reference sequence). Nominally healthy donors provided the samples, though records likely missed some immune exposures. This clone showed up just a few times. The antigen is unknown. Sequencing used PBMCs. This rearrangement joins TRBV6-6 to TRBJ2-3, with D maybe TRBD2 (5 bases). The TCR originated in an older woman in good health and CMV-seropositive. The CDR3 spells CASSYNAPGTDTQYF. The CDR3 nucleotides are TGTGCCAGCAGTTACAACGCCCCGGGAACAGATACGCAGTATTTT.